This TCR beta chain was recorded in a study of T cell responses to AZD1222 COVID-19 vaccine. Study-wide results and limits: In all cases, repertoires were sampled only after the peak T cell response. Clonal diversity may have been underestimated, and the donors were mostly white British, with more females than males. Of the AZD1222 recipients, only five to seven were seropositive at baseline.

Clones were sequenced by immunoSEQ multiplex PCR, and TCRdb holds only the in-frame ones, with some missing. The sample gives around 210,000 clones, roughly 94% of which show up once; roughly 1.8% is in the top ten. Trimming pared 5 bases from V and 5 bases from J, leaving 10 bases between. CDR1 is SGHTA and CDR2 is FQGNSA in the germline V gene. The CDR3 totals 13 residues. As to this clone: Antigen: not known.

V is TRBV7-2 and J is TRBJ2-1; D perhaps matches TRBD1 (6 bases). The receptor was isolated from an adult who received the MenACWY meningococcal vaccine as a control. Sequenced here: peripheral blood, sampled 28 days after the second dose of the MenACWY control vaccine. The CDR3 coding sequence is TGTGCCAGCAGCACACCAGGGGACAATGAGCAGTTCTTC. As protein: CASSTPGDNEQFF.